The 29 T cell receptor beta chains below were found in one sample sequenced in a study of blood T cells in healthy people across ages. Alongside a J-beta primer mix, a sample-barcoded 5' primer served in a second PCR lasting roughly 6 to 11 cycles. TCRdb processed the 5' RACE reads anew with MiXCR; each CDR3 protein has one entry. The sample consists of 1,300,000 or so distinct CDR3 sequences, roughly 60% of them appearing once. Sequenced material: blood. The receptors shown here come from a man younger than 30 in good health.

V usage is TRBV6-1 and J usage is TRBJ1-6; perhaps TRBD1 as D (5 bases). The CDR3 runs to 14 residues. The ends were cut back, 8 bases at V and 12 bases at J, with 20 bases in the middle. CDR1 and CDR2 (germline): MNHNS, SASEGT. In nucleotides, the CDR3 is TGTGCCAGCGATTCTGGGGACGGGTTTGAACCCCTCCACTTT. Protein product: CASDSGDGFEPLHF.

Comments on this clonotype: A junction end diverges from the germline sequence, so it may reflect a read error. This sequence joins TRBV20-1 and TRBJ1-1, with no clear D. Germline CDR1 is DFQATT and CDR2 is SNEGSKA (reference sequence). This CDR3 spans 13 amino acids. The CDR3 is CGARVIRNTEAFF. CDR3 coding DNA: TGCGGTGCTAGAGTTATCCGGAACACTGAAGCTTTCTTT.

The gene calls are TRBV13 and TRBJ2-1, with 7 positions matching TRBD1. There are 13 residues in the CDR3. CDR1 and CDR2 from the germline V gene are PRHDT and FYEKMQ (reference sequence). V lost 4 bases to trimming and J lost 10 bases; unmatched junction nucleotides: 7. CDR3 region: CASSYGTVGEQFF. CDR3 nucleotide sequence: TGTGCCAGCAGCTACGGGACAGTCGGGGAGCAGTTCTTC.

V usage is TRBV27 and J usage is TRBJ1-1; D unclear. Germline V gives CDR1 MNHEY, CDR2 SMNVEV (reference sequence). This CDR3 comprises 13 residues. V lost 9 bases and J lost 1, with 12 bases in between. The DNA of the CDR3 is TGTGCCAGTTCCTGGGGAACGAACACTGAAGCTTTCTTT. This gives the protein CASSWGTNTEAFF.

This clonotype was observed a handful of times. This chain joins TRBV7-9 and TRBJ1-2; D is ambiguous. The germline V gene encodes CDR1 SEHNR and CDR2 FQNEAQ (reference sequence). CDR3 length equals 16 residues. V lost 7 bases and J lost 2, with 20 bases in between. DNA for the CDR3: TGTGCCAGCACCATAGGCTTGTCAGGAGAGAACTATGGCTACACCTTC. This gives the protein CASTIGLSGENYGYTF.

This clonotype turned up a few times. In DNA, the CDR3 is TGTGCCAGCAGTGATACGAACACCGGGGAGCTGTTTTTT. Protein sequence: CASSDTNTGELFF. The V call is TRBV25-1, the J call TRBJ2-2; D gene uncertain. The CDR3 has 13 amino acids. The V gene lost 3 bases and the J gene lost 0 bases, with 2 bases spanning the gap. Germline CDR1 and CDR2: MGHDK and SYGVNS.

This clonotype was seen a few times. The chain carries TRBV27 and TRBJ1-2; D unresolved. Looked up from germline, CDR1 is MNHEY and CDR2 is SMNVEV (reference sequence). Deletions cut 0 bases from V and 10 bases from J, with 15 bases between. This CDR3 spans 14 amino acids. CDR3 protein: CASSLSAGLVDYTF. CDR3 nucleotide sequence: TGTGCCAGCAGTTTATCCGCGGGTTTGGTTGACTACACCTTC.

The chain uses TRBV7-2 and TRBJ1-2; weak D call: TRBD1 (6 bases). CDR3 length equals 17 residues. V lost 3 bases, J lost 5 bases, and 22 bases lay in between. Germline V lookup: CDR1 SGHTA, CDR2 FQGNSA. DNA for the CDR3: TGTGCCAGCAGCTTTACCGATAGGGGGGAACGAAATTATGGCTACACCTTC. Encoded protein: CASSFTDRGERNYGYTF.

The sample holds a few counts of this clonotype. The chain employs TRBV27 and TRBJ2-7, with D uncertain. This CDR3 comprises 14 residues. In germline, CDR1 is MNHEY, CDR2 SMNVEV (reference sequence). Trimming removed 1 base from V and 0 bases from J, with 7 bases in between. Written as DNA, the CDR3 is TGTGCCAGCAGTTTATATACCAGCTCCTACGAGCAGTACTTC. Protein product: CASSLYTSSYEQYF.

This clonotype was seen once. This chain uses TRBV6-1 with TRBJ2-1, with 10 bases aligning to TRBD2. Germline V gene sequence: CDR1 MNHNS, CDR2 SASEGT. This CDR3 spans 16 amino acids. V lost 3 bases, J lost 2 bases, and 4 bases stayed unmatched. The chain's CDR3 is CASSDLAGEAYNEQFF. The CDR3 DNA reads TGTGCCAGCAGTGACCTAGCGGGAGAGGCCTACAATGAGCAGTTCTTC.

This clonotype turned up a few times. The chain recombines TRBV4-2 with TRBJ1-2, with D hard to call. The CDR3 length is 12 residues. Trimming removed 2 bases at V and 8 bases at J, with 9 bases between. Germline lookup yields CDR1 LGHNA and CDR2 YNFKEQ. CDR3 sequence: CASSQLGGGYTF. DNA of the CDR3: TGTGCCAGCAGCCAATTAGGCGGGGGCTACACCTTC.

The gene calls are TRBV7-9 and TRBJ2-3; 7 bases line up with TRBD1. Losses at the gene ends were 5 bases for V and 2 bases for J; bases not matched to a gene: 4. The CDR3 is made up of 14 amino acids. Germline values: CDR1 SEHNR, CDR2 FQNEAQ (reference sequence). CDR3 in DNA: TGTGCCAGCAGCCACAGGGGAAACACAGATACGCAGTATTTT. Translation: CASSHRGNTDTQYF.

This clonotype was detected a few times. DNA of the CDR3: TGCGCCAGCAGCCGAAACAGGATGAACACTGAAGCTTTCTTT. This codes for CASSRNRMNTEAFF. V gene TRBV4-1 combines with J gene TRBJ1-1, with D possibly TRBD1 on 5 matching bases. Germline V gene lookup returns CDR1 MGHRA and CDR2 YSYEKL. The CDR3 consists of 14 residues. Trimming cost V 4 bases and J 0 bases, with 9 bases left between them.

The chain links TRBV6-1 to TRBJ2-1, with unresolved D. This CDR3 has 15 amino acids. Per germline, CDR1 MNHNS and CDR2 SASEGT. With 0 bases removed from V and 1 base from J, the gap between germline ends came to 7 bases. The CDR3 sequence: CASSEAHSSYNEQFF. CDR3 nucleotide sequence: TGTGCCAGCAGTGAAGCGCACAGTTCCTACAATGAGCAGTTCTTC.

This clonotype was counted between two and nine times. V is TRBV20-1 and J is TRBJ1-4; no firm D call. The germline CDR1 and CDR2 sequences are DFQATT and SNEGSKA (reference sequence). CDR3 length: 14 amino acids. The V end was cut by 1 base, the J end by 8 bases, with 14 bases between. This CDR3 is CSARVVGLGEKLFF. CDR3 sequence (DNA): TGCAGTGCTAGAGTAGTTGGGCTTGGGGAAAAACTGTTTTTT.

The rearrangement links TRBV4-1 to TRBJ2-3; TRBD1 aligns across 8 bases. Trimming took 6 bases from V and 0 from J; bases not matched to a gene: 5. CDR3 length: 15 amino acids. CDR1 is MGHRA, CDR2 YSYEKL, per germline. CDR3 in DNA: TGCGCCAGCAGGGACAGGGAGGCTAGCACAGATACGCAGTATTTT. This codes for CASRDREASTDTQYF.

The sample holds a few counts of this clonotype. This chain joins TRBV29-1 and TRBJ2-1; 8 bases line up with TRBD2. This CDR3 comprises 15 residues. V trimming: 6 bases; J trimming: 5 bases; junction bases outside the gene matches: 12. CDR1 and CDR2 (germline): SQVTM, ANQGSEA. The CDR3 bases are TGCAGCGTGCAGGCTCGACTAGCGAGGGACAATGAGCAGTTCTTC. Translation gives CSVQARLARDNEQFF.

This clonotype occurred a few times. J is TRBJ2-5 and V is TRBV6-2 or TRBV6-3, with D unresolved. The V gene lost 2 bases and the J gene lost 7 bases, with 5 bases spanning the gap. Germline V gives CDR1 MNHEY, CDR2 SVGEGT. The CDR3 spans 11 residues. The CDR3 loop is CASSYPGTQYF. As DNA, the CDR3 is TGTGCCAGCAGTTACCCCGGGACCCAGTACTTC.

This sequence joins TRBV20-1 and TRBJ1-2; 10 bases map to TRBD1. Germline V CDR1 and CDR2: DFQATT, SNEGSKA (reference sequence). After removal of 1 base from V and 6 bases from J, the junction contained 8 bases not matched to a gene. The CDR3 is made up of 15 amino acids. DNA of the CDR3: TGCAGTGCTAGAGGCCTGGGACAGGGGAGGGATGGCTACACCTTC. This translates into CSARGLGQGRDGYTF.

The genes are TRBV2 and TRBJ2-7, with a possible D match to TRBD1 (5 bases). The CDR3 covers 14 residues. V was shortened by 1 base and J by 0 bases, with 7 bases between the two germline ends. Germline CDR1 reads SNHLY; CDR2 reads FYNNEI. The CDR3 bases are TGTGCCAGCAGTGAAGACAGGAGCTCCTACGAGCAGTACTTC. Amino acids: CASSEDRSSYEQYF.

The chain links TRBV15 to TRBJ2-7, with 8 bases fitting TRBD2. This CDR3 region has 15 residues. Germline CDR1 reads LNHNV; CDR2 reads YYDKDF (reference sequence). With V trimmed by 3 bases and J by 4 bases, 8 bases remained unmatched. In DNA, the CDR3 is TGTGCCACCAGCAGTCGACGAGCGGGAGAGTACGAGCAGTACTTC. It translates to CATSSRRAGEYEQYF.

J is TRBJ2-1 and V is TRBV2; D ambiguous. This CDR3 has 10 amino acids. V was trimmed by 9 bases and J by 5 bases, leaving 5 bases between them. From germline, CDR1 is SNHLY and CDR2 FYNNEI. The CDR3: CARENNEQFF. The CDR3 DNA sequence: TGTGCCAGAGAAAACAATGAGCAGTTCTTC.

This sequence joins TRBV10-3 and TRBJ1-2, with D hard to call. V shed 0 bases and J shed 4 bases, with 15 bases lying between them. This CDR3 comprises 16 residues. The V gene's germline CDR1 is ENHRY and CDR2 SYGVKD. The CDR3 loop is CAISESSQVSSYGYTF. CDR3 bases: TGTGCCATCAGTGAGTCGAGCCAGGTCTCTAGCTATGGCTACACCTTC.

The chain is built from TRBV29-1 and TRBJ2-1; D gene uncertain. The germline CDR1 and CDR2 sequences are SQVTM and ANQGSEA. The ends were cut back, 1 base at V and 7 bases at J, with 5 bases in the middle. The CDR3 totals 11 residues. CDR3 sequence: CSVEGPNEQFF. The CDR3 DNA reads TGCAGCGTTGAAGGGCCAAATGAGCAGTTCTTC.

Written as DNA, the CDR3 is TGTGCCAGCAGGTCCGGGACAGGGTATCCGTCCGGGGAGCTGTTTTTT. Its protein is CASRSGTGYPSGELFF. The chain combines TRBV6-5 with TRBJ2-2; 9 positions agree with TRBD1. V trimming: 6 bases; J trimming: 6 bases; junction bases outside the gene matches: 11. This CDR3 has 16 amino acids. Germline values: CDR1 MNHEY, CDR2 SVGAGI.

The rearrangement joins TRBV3-1 to TRBJ1-1; D is undetermined. The V gene's germline CDR1 is LGHDT and CDR2 YNNKEL (reference sequence). CDR3 length: 16 amino acids. V was trimmed by 4 bases and J by 0 bases, leaving 15 bases between them. The CDR3 region is CASSPRPDPMNTEAFF. CDR3 sequence (DNA): TGTGCCAGCAGCCCCCGACCAGACCCCATGAACACTGAAGCTTTCTTT.

CDR3 protein: CASSPVVQGTQYF. In DNA, the CDR3 is TGTGCCAGCAGCCCCGTAGTACAGGGGACCCAGTACTTC. The chain joins TRBV7-9 to TRBJ2-5; D possibly corresponds to TRBD1 (6 bases). V was clipped by 5 bases and J by 7 bases, with 14 bases between them. CDR1 is SEHNR and CDR2 is FQNEAQ in the germline V gene (reference sequence). The CDR3 runs 13 residues.

This chain connects TRBV12-3 or TRBV12-4 to TRBJ1-4, with a tentative D call TRBD1 (5 bases). There are 14 residues in the CDR3. V lost 1 base and J 8 bases, leaving 11 bases between the germline ends. The CDR3 bases are TGTGCCAGCAGTTTAGTCAACCGGGGGGAAAAACTGTTTTTT. Its translation: CASSLVNRGEKLFF.

This clonotype was detected a few times. The chain links TRBV11-2 to TRBJ1-2; perhaps TRBD1 as D (5 bases). The CDR3 contains 16 residues. V was cut by 5 bases and J by 0 bases, with 16 bases left in between. Germline V gives CDR1 SGHAT, CDR2 FQNNGV. The CDR3: CASSPGGRRTNYGYTF. The CDR3 DNA reads as TGTGCCAGCAGCCCGGGGGGTAGGAGGACTAACTATGGCTACACCTTC.